These 31 T cell receptor delta chains were all obtained from the same sample, sequenced in a study of γδ T cells in repeated Plasmodium falciparum infection. Vgamma9/Vdelta2+ and Vdelta2-negative gammadelta T cells were flow-sorted from PBMC for bulk sequencing. TCRdb re-analyzed the multiplex PCR reads via CATT. The sample includes tens of thousands of delta-chain clones, less than 1% of them seen just once. Material: gamma-delta T cells from blood. These receptors were collected from a pool of human donors (malaria-infected and uninfected, not separated).

Many counts were recorded for this clone. CDR3 DNA: TGTGCTCTTGGGGAACTAAGGGAAGCCCGCTCGGCTACTGAGTACACCGATAAACTCATCTTT. Protein sequence: CALGELREARSATEYTDKLIF. This sequence joins TRDV1 and TRDJ1; the D is unclear. The CDR3 loop spans 21 amino acids. Germline V gene sequence: CDR1 TSWWSYY, CDR2 QGS. V was pared by 0 bases and J by 0 bases, with 26 bases between.

About this clone: This likely reflects a read error, since a far larger clone is one base away. The identical CDR3 is also encoded by other nucleotide sequences in the sample. The V gene call is TRDV2, and the J gene call is absent; the table's D call, TRDD3, has no DNA check behind it. The CDR3 loop spans 21 amino acids. Germline CDR1 is GEAIGNYY and CDR2 is EKD. This CDR3 reads CACDTVSPPTVLGDHTDKLIF. The CDR3 bases are TGTGCCTGTGACACCGTCTCACCTCCGACCGTACTGGGGGATCACACCGATAAGCTCATCTTT.

This clone was found a few times. The protein held in TCRdb is that of a much larger clone and does not match this DNA's translation at residue 7, likely because of a read error; the protein shown is translated from the DNA. The rearrangement uses TRDV1 and TRDJ1; TRDD3 agrees at 12 bases. As TCRdb names no J gene, one was assigned here on the basis of a DNA match to germline. This CDR3 spans 22 amino acids. V lost 6 bases to trimming and J lost 3 bases; unmatched junction nucleotides: 26. In germline, CDR1 is TSWWSYY, CDR2 QGS. The CDR3 region has the DNA TGTGCTCTTGGAGATTTCACTTCTGTGAGGGGGATACTGGGGGATACACCCGATAAACTCATCTTT. This translates into CALGDFTSVRGILGDTPDKLIF.

To note about this clone: For this DNA, TCRdb reports the protein of a much larger clone, which diverges at residue 3, most likely from a read error; the protein presented here is translated directly from the DNA. The rearrangement links TRDV2 to TRDJ1, with D possibly being TRDD3 (5 bases). The J gene, absent from TCRdb, was called here by matching the DNA to germline. CDR3 length equals 14 residues. Per germline, CDR1 GEAIGNYY and CDR2 EKD. Here the CDR3 DNA reads TGTGCCTATGACACGATGGGGCTAACCGATAAACTCATCTTT. Residues: CAYDTMGLTDKLIF.

As concerns this clone: A far larger clone is one base from this, pointing to a likely read error. In the same sample, other DNA sequences code for this CDR3. The chain is built from TRDV1 and TRDJ1; a possible D gene is TRDD2 (5 bases). The J gene is not listed in TCRdb, so it was assigned here from a DNA match to germline. The CDR3 length is 19 residues. Germline CDR1 and CDR2: TSWWSYY and QGS. V was shortened by 0 bases and J by 4 bases, with 24 bases between the two germline ends. The CDR3: CALGELLLEPSGRRDKLIF. The DNA of the CDR3 is TGTGCTCTTGGGGAACTACTCCTAGAGCCCTCAGGGAGGCGCGATAAACTCATCTTT.

About this clone: TCRdb's protein for this DNA is that of a much larger clone and differs from the translation at residue 10, likely a read error; the protein shown is the DNA translation. V gene TRDV2 combines with J gene TRDJ1, with 10 nucleotides matching TRDD3. Here the J gene was assigned by germline matching of the DNA, as TCRdb has none. This CDR3 contains 22 residues. The trim removed 0 bases at V and 0 bases at J, leaving 21 bases unmatched. Per germline, CDR1 GEAIGNYY and CDR2 EKD. The CDR3 spells CACDTGSLYQLGDLEYTDKLIF. DNA for the CDR3: TGTGCCTGTGACACCGGGAGTTTGTATCAACTGGGGGATTTGGAATACACCGATAAACTCATCTTT.

This clone showed up just a few times. TCRdb's protein for this DNA is that of a much larger clone and differs from the translation at residue 10, likely a read error; the protein shown is the DNA translation. The chain employs TRDV2 and TRDJ1; no firm D call. The J gene is absent in TCRdb and was assigned here via DNA matching to germline. From germline, CDR1 is GEAIGNYY and CDR2 EKD. With 0 bases removed from V and 0 bases from J, the gap between germline ends came to 16 bases. The CDR3 contains 17 residues. The CDR3 nucleotides read TGTGCCTGTGACACCTTATCGGCGGGTTCGTACACCGATAAACTCATCTTT. This translates into CACDTLSAGSYTDKLIF.

There are a few counts of this clone. The protein held in TCRdb is that of a much larger clone and does not match this DNA's translation at residue 7, likely because of a read error; the protein shown is translated from the DNA. There is no J gene call, but TRDV1 is given as the V gene. The CDR3 has 12 amino acids. From germline, CDR1 is TSWWSYY and CDR2 QGS. This chain's CDR3 is CALGETRSRLIF. The CDR3 DNA reads as TGTGCTCTTGGGGAGACCCGGAGTAGGCTCATCTTT.

For this clone: The amino acid sequence in TCRdb belongs to a much larger clone and departs from this DNA's translation at residue 15, likely a sequencing read error; the sequence shown is translated from the DNA. Different DNA sequences within this sample yield the same CDR3. The V gene is given as TRDV2, and no J gene call is available; the D call of TRDD3 is as the table states it, not checked on the DNA. Germline-derived CDR1 and CDR2 are GEAIGNYY and EKD. The CDR3 covers 18 residues. The CDR3 DNA reads TGTGCCTGTGACTCTTTACTGGGGGATACGCGTAAAGAGCTAGCACTCATCTTC. Translating gives CACDSLLGDTRKELALIF.

Comments on this clone: A far larger clone is a single base away, which makes a read error likely. Other DNA sequences in the same sample also yield this CDR3. The chain couples TRDV1 to TRDJ1; possibly TRDD3 for D (6 bases). Germline V lookup: CDR1 TSWWSYY, CDR2 QGS. This CDR3 is built from 22 residues. The V end was cut by 1 base, the J end by 0 bases, with 30 bases between. The DNA of the CDR3 is TGTGCTCTTGGGGAACCCCGGAGAAGAGATACGCGGACACCATTCCACACCGATAAACTCATCTTT. Protein: CALGEPRRRDTRTPFHTDKLIF.

This clone was seen at least ten times. Other DNA sequences in this sample translate to the same CDR3. V gene TRDV1 combines with J gene TRDJ1, with 12 nucleotides matching TRDD3. Unmatched junction bases numbered 16, after V lost 2 bases and J lost 0 bases. CDR3 size: 21 residues. CDR1 and CDR2 (germline): TSWWSYY, QGS. The CDR3 loop reads CALGERRLQYWGIPYTDKLIF. In DNA, the CDR3 is TGTGCTCTTGGGGAAAGACGACTACAGTACTGGGGGATACCCTACACCGATAAACTCATCTTT.

About this clone: A far larger clone is one nucleotide away, so this likely arose from a read error. Additional DNA sequences in this sample encode the identical CDR3. V and J are TRDV2 and TRDJ1, with TRDD3 identical over 8 bases. V lost 1 base, J lost 1 base, and 7 bases stayed unmatched. Germline CDR1 is GEAIGNYY and CDR2 is EKD. This CDR3 region has 16 residues. The CDR3 nucleotides are TGTGCCTGTGACACTGGTACTGGGGGCCGCACCGATAAACTCATCTTT. It is translated as CACDTGTGGRTDKLIF.

In this sample, this clone turned up a few times. TCRdb attributes to this sequence the protein of a much larger clone, which differs from the DNA translation at residue 5; a read error is likely, and the protein displayed is translated from the DNA. V is TRDV2 and J is TRDJ1, with 10 nucleotides matching TRDD3. The J gene, missing from TCRdb, was assigned here through DNA to germline matching. CDR1 is GEAIGNYY, CDR2 EKD, per germline. The length of the CDR3 is 18 residues. With V trimmed by 2 bases and J by 1 base, 12 bases remained unmatched. The CDR3 region is CACDNAMLGDSSTDKLIF. In nucleotides, the CDR3 is TGTGCCTGTGACAACGCTATGCTGGGGGATAGTAGCACCGATAAACTCATCTTT.

Details on this clone: TCRdb assigns this DNA the protein of a much larger clone, which departs from its translation at residue 14; this likely reflects a read error, and the protein shown comes from translating the DNA. Additional DNA sequences in this sample encode the identical CDR3. J is TRDJ2 and V is TRDV1; 11 bases are a match to TRDD3. This CDR3 is built from 19 residues. Germline V gene lookup returns CDR1 TSWWSYY and CDR2 QGS. With 3 bases clipped from V and 6 bases from J, the junction kept 15 bases outside the gene matches. This CDR3 reads CALGDYSFWGIPTAAQLFF. The CDR3 DNA follows: TGTGCTCTTGGGGATTATTCCTTCTGGGGGATACCAACTGCAGCACAACTCTTCTTT.

This clone has more than one count but fewer than ten. TCRdb's protein for this DNA is that of a much larger clone and differs from the translation at residue 13, likely a read error; the protein shown is the DNA translation. The J gene is TRDJ1, the V gene TRDV2; TRDD3 matches at 12 bases. V was clipped by 3 bases and J by 6 bases; unmatched bases: 13. The CDR3 contains 17 residues. Germline lookup yields CDR1 GEAIGNYY and CDR2 EKD. The CDR3 bases are TGTGCCTGTGACTCGATTCTACTGGGGGATACCCCCAATAAACTCATCTTT. Translated: CACDSILLGDTPNKLIF.

This clone was picked up a small number of times. The amino acid sequence in TCRdb belongs to a much larger clone and departs from this DNA's translation at residue 11, likely a sequencing read error; the sequence shown is translated from the DNA. The gene calls are TRDV2 and TRDJ1; perhaps TRDD3 as D (5 bases). TCRdb records no J gene; here it was assigned by comparing the DNA to germline. V was clipped by 3 bases and J by 7 bases, with 20 bases between them. The CDR3 is made up of 15 amino acids. Per germline, CDR1 GEAIGNYY and CDR2 EKD. The CDR3, as DNA: TGTGCCTGTGACTCGCCATACTGGAGGGCCGGTAAACTCATCTTT. It is translated as CACDSPYWRAGKLIF.

This clone was observed a handful of times. TCRdb shows a much larger clone's protein in place of this DNA's translation, and the two differ at residue 17, likely through a read error; the protein shown is translated from the DNA. The V and J genes are TRDV2 and TRDJ1; 8 nucleotides line up with TRDD3. Germline CDR1 and CDR2: GEAIGNYY and EKD. CDR3 size: 21 residues. The CDR3 bases are TGTGCCTGTGACACACTGAGTAGTCCATCTTTGGGGGATGGATCCACCGGTAAACTCATCTTT. It translates to CACDTLSSPSLGDGSTGKLIF.

This clone turned up a few times. Translating this DNA gives a protein that differs at residue 10 from the TCRdb one, which belongs to a much larger clone; a read error is likely, and the protein shown is this translation. The chain carries TRDV2 and TRDJ3, with TRDD3 as a possible D gene (6 bases). The J gene, not given by TCRdb, was assigned here from a germline match of the nucleotide sequence. Germline CDR1 reads GEAIGNYY; CDR2 reads EKD. Trimming stripped 4 bases from V and 6 bases from J, with 27 bases between. CDR3 length: 20 amino acids. Here the CDR3 DNA reads TGTGCCTGTGATACACATTCCGGGGGGAGTCTCCCCCTGGACACCCGACAGATGTTTTTC. Its translation is CACDTHSGGSLPLDTRQMFF.

The table lists this clone with a few counts. TCRdb attributes to this sequence the protein of a much larger clone, which differs from the DNA translation at residue 5; a read error is likely, and the protein displayed is translated from the DNA. V and J are TRDV1 and TRDJ1; 8 nucleotides agree with TRDD3. No J gene was available from TCRdb, and it was assigned here by a germline match of the DNA. The CDR3 extends over 24 amino acids. Germline V gene data show CDR1 as TSWWSYY and CDR2 as QGS. V trimming: 4 bases; J trimming: 0 bases; junction bases outside the gene matches: 31. CDR3 coding DNA: TGTGCTCTTGGGGGAAAGAGTCCCCGCCCTCCTCCGTCGCATGGGGATACCCACACCGATAAACTCATCTTT. This codes for CALGGKSPRPPPSHGDTHTDKLIF.

This clone was counted between two and nine times. This sequence may be a read error, since a much larger clone differs from it by one base. No J gene was called, and the V gene is TRDV1; the table gives TRDD3 as D, unverified against the DNA. This CDR3 comprises 21 residues. Germline CDR1 reads TSWWSYY; CDR2 reads QGS. The CDR3 region is CALGEFPYNHVGDTRIGGLIF. CDR3 sequence (DNA): TGTGCTCTTGGGGAATTTCCCTATAATCACGTGGGGGATACGCGTATCGGGGGGCTCATCTTT.

This clone has just a few counts. Only one base separates this from a far larger clonotype, so it likely reflects a read error. Other nucleotide sequences in the sample specify the same CDR3. The J gene is uncalled and the V gene is TRDV2; TRDD3, the table's D call, was not compared with the DNA. This CDR3 contains 17 residues. Germline CDR1 reads GEAIGNYY; CDR2 reads EKD. CDR3 sequence reads: CACDTLLGPWDTRQMFF. CDR3 nucleotide sequence: TGTGCCTGTGACACCCTACTAGGGCCCTGGGACACCCGACAGATGTTCTTC.

This clone showed up many times. TCRdb's protein, taken from a much larger clone, differs from this DNA's translation at residue 23, likely owing to a read error; the protein displayed comes from the DNA. This chain links TRDV1 with TRDJ1; 12 bases fit TRDD3. This CDR3 is 25 amino acids long. The germline CDR1 and CDR2 sequences are TSWWSYY and QGS. CDR3 sequence (DNA): TGTGCTCTTGGGGAACAGGGCAATCCTACGAACAAAGTCTGGGGGATACGATGGCCCACCGATAAACCCATCTTT. Translating gives CALGEQGNPTNKVWGIRWPTDKPIF.

Of note for this clone: This likely came from a read error, as a far larger clone is one base away. Other nucleotide sequences from this sample produce the same CDR3. The J gene is TRDJ1, the V gene TRDV1; 9 bases match TRDD2. Trimming removed 0 bases from V and 3 bases from J; junction bases left unmatched: 20. From germline, CDR1 is TSWWSYY and CDR2 QGS. The CDR3 covers 21 residues. The CDR3 loop is CALGELANLPTSTVGSDKLIF. Here the CDR3 DNA reads TGTGCTCTTGGGGAACTAGCCAACCTTCCTACGTCAACGGTCGGATCCGATAAACTCATCTTT.

This clone showed up just a few times. The protein held in TCRdb is that of a much larger clone and does not match this DNA's translation at residue 5, likely because of a read error; the protein shown is translated from the DNA. The chain recombines TRDV2 with TRDJ1; D ambiguous. Germline loops: CDR1 GEAIGNYY, CDR2 EKD. Trimming shortened V by 3 bases and J by 0 bases, and 22 bases separated the two germline ends. CDR3 size: 18 residues. Here the CDR3 DNA reads TGTGCCTGTGACGCCGGTCGGATCGGGGTGGGAGACACCGATAAACTCATCTTT. Its protein is CACDAGRIGVGDTDKLIF.

The sample holds many counts of this clone. The protein TCRdb gives is from a much larger clone and does not agree with this DNA's translation at residue 16, likely a read error; the protein shown here comes from the DNA. The J segment was not called; the V segment is TRDV2; the tabulated D call, TRDD3, remains unverified against the DNA. The germline V gene has CDR1 GEAIGNYY and CDR2 EKD. This CDR3 contains 18 residues. The CDR3 spells CACDTVTPLGDRSGLPIF. CDR3 DNA sequence: TGTGCCTGTGACACCGTAACCCCACTGGGGGACCGCTCCGGGTTGCCCATCTTT.

The table lists this clone with many counts. A far larger clone is just one base off, so this is likely a read error. Other nucleotide sequences from this sample produce the same CDR3. V gene TRDV2 combines with J gene TRDJ1; D may be TRDD3 (6 bases). The J gene is absent in TCRdb and was assigned here via DNA matching to germline. This CDR3 is built from 16 residues. Per germline, CDR1 GEAIGNYY and CDR2 EKD. In DNA, the CDR3 is TGTGCCTGTGACACGGGGATTTATAGGATCACCGACAAACTCATCTTT. The encoded protein is CACDTGIYRITDKLIF.

This clone was counted only a few times. Given a far larger clone just one base away, this is likely a sequencing read error. Other nucleotide sequences from this sample produce the same CDR3. The chain joins TRDV1 to TRDJ1; D is uncertain. The J gene was missing in TCRdb and was found by matching the end of the DNA to germline. Germline CDR1 reads TSWWSYY; CDR2 reads QGS. Trimming took 6 bases from V and 2 from J, leaving 28 bases between them. The CDR3 extends over 19 amino acids. The CDR3 is CALGRPLVGTKPYTDKLIF. The CDR3 coding sequence is TGTGCTCTTGGTCGTCCCCTTGTCGGGACCAAACCTTATACCGATAAACTCATCTTT.

The sample holds a few counts of this clone. The protein TCRdb gives is from a much larger clone and does not agree with this DNA's translation at residue 10, likely a read error; the protein shown here comes from the DNA. The genes are TRDV2 and TRDJ1, with TRDD3 matching 8 bases. The J gene is not listed in TCRdb, so it was assigned here from a DNA match to germline. CDR1 GEAIGNYY and CDR2 EKD come from the germline V gene. With 0 bases clipped from V and 0 bases from J, the junction kept 11 bases outside the gene matches. This CDR3 contains 18 residues. The CDR3 loop reads CACDTILGDSRYTDKLIF. The CDR3 DNA reads TGTGCCTGTGACACCATCCTGGGGGACTCCCGGTACACCGATAAACTCATCTTT.

This clone was counted between two and nine times. A much larger clone lies one base from this, so it may be a read error. The same CDR3 is also encoded by other DNA sequences in this sample. The chain links TRDV1 to TRDJ1; maybe TRDD3 (5 bases). The CDR3 has 25 residues. Germline lookup yields CDR1 TSWWSYY and CDR2 QGS. Trimming shortened V by 0 bases and J by 3 bases, and 41 bases separated the two germline ends. CDR3 region: CALGELRYTTLPLLSLGIEADKLIF. As DNA, the CDR3 is TGTGCTCTTGGGGAACTTAGATACACCACACTACCCCTCTTATCGCTAGGGATCGAGGCCGATAAACTCATCTTT.

Worth noting for this clone: The TCRdb protein, from a much larger clone, departs from this DNA's translation at residue 10, likely by read error; the protein shown derives from the DNA. The J gene is TRDJ1, the V gene TRDV1; D gene uncertain. Since TCRdb gives no J gene, matching the DNA to germline was used here to assign it. V dropped 8 bases and J dropped 3 bases, with 22 bases sitting between them. The CDR3 loop spans 16 amino acids. Germline lookup yields CDR1 TSWWSYY and CDR2 QGS. As DNA, the CDR3 is TGTGCTCTTCTGACCGCAACAAGGAGTTTGGCCGATAAACTCATCTTT. Residues: CALLTATRSLADKLIF.

On this clone: This sequence is one base from a far larger clone and is likely a read error. Other DNA sequences in this specimen translate into the identical CDR3. This chain uses TRDV1 with TRDJ1, with D tentatively TRDD3 (6 bases). TCRdb carries no J gene annotation; the J gene was assigned here by matching the DNA with germline. The germline CDR1 and CDR2 sequences are TSWWSYY and QGS. The CDR3 has 19 amino acids. Trimming pared 2 bases from V and 8 bases from J, leaving 30 bases between. The CDR3 loop reads CALGEWGLLSDTSTNKLIF. The DNA of the CDR3 is TGTGCTCTTGGGGAATGGGGTCTACTTTCGGATACTTCAACTAACAAACTCATCTTT.